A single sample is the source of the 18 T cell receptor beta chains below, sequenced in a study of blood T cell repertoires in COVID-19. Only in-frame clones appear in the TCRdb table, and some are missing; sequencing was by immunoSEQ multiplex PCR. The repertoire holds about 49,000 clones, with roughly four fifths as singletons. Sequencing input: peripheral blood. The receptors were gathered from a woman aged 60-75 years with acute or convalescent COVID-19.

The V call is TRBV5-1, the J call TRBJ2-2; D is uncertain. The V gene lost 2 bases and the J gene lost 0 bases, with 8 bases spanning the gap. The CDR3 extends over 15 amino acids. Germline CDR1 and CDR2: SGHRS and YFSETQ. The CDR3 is CASSFSTPNTGELFF. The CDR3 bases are TGCGCCAGCAGCTTTTCGACACCGAACACCGGGGAGCTGTTTTTT.

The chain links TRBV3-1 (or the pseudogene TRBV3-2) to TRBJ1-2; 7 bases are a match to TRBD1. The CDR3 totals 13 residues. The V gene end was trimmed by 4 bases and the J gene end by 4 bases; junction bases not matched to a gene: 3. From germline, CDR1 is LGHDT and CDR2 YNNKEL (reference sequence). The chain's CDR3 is CASSLGQIYGYTF. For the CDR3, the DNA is TGTGCCAGCAGCCTGGGACAGATCTATGGCTACACCTTC.

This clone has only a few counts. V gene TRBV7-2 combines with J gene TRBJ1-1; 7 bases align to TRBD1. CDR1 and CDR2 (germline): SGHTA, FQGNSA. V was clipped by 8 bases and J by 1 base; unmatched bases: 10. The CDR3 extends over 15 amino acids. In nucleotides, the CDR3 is TGTGCCAGCCTAACTACGGGACAGAGGAACACTGAAGCTTTCTTT. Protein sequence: CASLTTGQRNTEAFF.

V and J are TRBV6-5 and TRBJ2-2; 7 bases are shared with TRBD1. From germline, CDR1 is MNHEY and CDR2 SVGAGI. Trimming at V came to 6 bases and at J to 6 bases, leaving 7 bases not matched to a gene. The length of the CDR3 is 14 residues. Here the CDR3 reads CASSYRTGAGELFF. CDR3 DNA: TGTGCCAGCAGCTACAGGACAGGTGCCGGGGAGCTGTTTTTT.

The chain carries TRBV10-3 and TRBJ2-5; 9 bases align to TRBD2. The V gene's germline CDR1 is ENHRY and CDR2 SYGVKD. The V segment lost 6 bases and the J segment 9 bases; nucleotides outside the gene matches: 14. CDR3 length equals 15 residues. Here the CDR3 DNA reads TGTGCCATCAGGTCGTCCAGCGGGGGGCCGCCGGCCCAGTACTTC. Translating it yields CAIRSSSGGPPAQYF.

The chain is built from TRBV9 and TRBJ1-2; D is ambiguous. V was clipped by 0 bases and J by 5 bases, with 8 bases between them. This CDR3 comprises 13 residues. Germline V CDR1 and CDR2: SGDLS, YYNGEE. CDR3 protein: CASSVEVGYGYTF. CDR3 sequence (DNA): TGTGCCAGCAGCGTAGAAGTCGGGTATGGCTACACCTTC.

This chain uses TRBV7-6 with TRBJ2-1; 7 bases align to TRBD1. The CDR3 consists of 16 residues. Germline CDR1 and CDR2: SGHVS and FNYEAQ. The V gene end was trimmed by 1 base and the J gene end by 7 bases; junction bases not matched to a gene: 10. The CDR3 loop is CASSLGRGRGTNEQFF. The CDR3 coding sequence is TGTGCCAGCAGCTTAGGAAGGGGGCGAGGGACGAATGAGCAGTTCTTC.

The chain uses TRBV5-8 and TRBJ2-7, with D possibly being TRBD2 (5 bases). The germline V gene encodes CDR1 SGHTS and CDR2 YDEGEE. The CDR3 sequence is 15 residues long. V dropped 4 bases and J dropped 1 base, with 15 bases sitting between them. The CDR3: CASSERGRISYEQYF. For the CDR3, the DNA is TGTGCCAGCAGCGAGAGAGGGCGAATATCCTACGAGCAGTACTTC.

The CDR3 loop reads CASTDYLTDTQYF. Written as DNA, the CDR3 is TGTGCCAGCACCGACTACTTAACAGATACGCAGTATTTT. The V and J genes are TRBV7-2 and TRBJ2-3, with a weak D call TRBD2 (5 bases). Germline V gene sequence: CDR1 SGHTA, CDR2 FQGNSA. The CDR3 is 13 amino acids. Deletions cut 7 bases from V and 3 bases from J, with 11 bases between.

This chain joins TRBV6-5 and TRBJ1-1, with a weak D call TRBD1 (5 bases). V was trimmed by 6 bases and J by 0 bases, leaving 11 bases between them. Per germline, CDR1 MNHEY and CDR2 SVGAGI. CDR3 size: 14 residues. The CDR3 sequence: CASSGGGVNTEAFF. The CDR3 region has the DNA TGTGCCAGCAGCGGGGGGGGAGTGAACACTGAAGCTTTCTTT.

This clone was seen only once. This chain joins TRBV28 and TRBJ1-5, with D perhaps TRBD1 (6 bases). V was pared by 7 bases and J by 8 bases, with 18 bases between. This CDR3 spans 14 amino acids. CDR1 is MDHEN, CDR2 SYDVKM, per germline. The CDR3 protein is CASTPAGADKPQHF. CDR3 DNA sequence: TGTGCCAGCACCCCGGCGGGGGCCGATAAGCCCCAGCATTTT. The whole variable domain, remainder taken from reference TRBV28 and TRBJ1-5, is DVKVTQSSRYLVKRTGEKVFLECVQDMDHENMFWYRQDPGLGLRLIYFSYDVKMKEKGDIPEGYSVSREKKERFSLILESASTNQTSMYLCASTPAGADKPQHFGDGTRLSIL.

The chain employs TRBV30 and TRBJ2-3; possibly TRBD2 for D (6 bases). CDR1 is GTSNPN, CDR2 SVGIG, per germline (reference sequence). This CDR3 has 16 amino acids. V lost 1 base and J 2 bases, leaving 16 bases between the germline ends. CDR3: CAWSAGTPSLTDTQYF. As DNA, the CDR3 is TGTGCCTGGAGTGCCGGGACTCCGAGCCTCACAGATACGCAGTATTTT.

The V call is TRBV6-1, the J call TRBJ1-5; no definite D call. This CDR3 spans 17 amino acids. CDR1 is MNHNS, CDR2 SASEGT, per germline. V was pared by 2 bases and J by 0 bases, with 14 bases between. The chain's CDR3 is CASSEYFTGTSNQPQHF. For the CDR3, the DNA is TGTGCCAGCAGTGAATATTTCACGGGAACTAGCAATCAGCCCCAGCATTTT.

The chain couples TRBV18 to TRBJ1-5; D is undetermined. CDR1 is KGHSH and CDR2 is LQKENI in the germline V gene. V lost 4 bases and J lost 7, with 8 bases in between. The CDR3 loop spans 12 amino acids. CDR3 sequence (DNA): TGTGCCAGCTCACGGGTGGGCCAGCCCCAGCATTTT. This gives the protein CASSRVGQPQHF.

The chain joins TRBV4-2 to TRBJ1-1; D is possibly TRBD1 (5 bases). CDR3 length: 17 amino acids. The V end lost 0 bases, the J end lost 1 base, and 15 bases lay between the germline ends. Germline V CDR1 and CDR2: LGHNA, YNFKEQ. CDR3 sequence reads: CASSQDLQGQANTEAFF. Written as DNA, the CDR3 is TGTGCCAGCAGCCAAGATCTTCAGGGTCAGGCGAACACTGAAGCTTTCTTT.

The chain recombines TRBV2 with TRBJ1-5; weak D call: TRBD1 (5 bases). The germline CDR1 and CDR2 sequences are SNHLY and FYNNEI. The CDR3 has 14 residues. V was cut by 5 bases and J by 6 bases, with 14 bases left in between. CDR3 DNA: TGTGCCAGCAGTACCGGACCTCAGGGTCAGCCCCAGCATTTT. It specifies CASSTGPQGQPQHF.

The CDR3 sequence is CASSPGRDALGYGYTF. In nucleotides, the CDR3 is TGTGCCAGCAGCCCAGGGAGGGATGCTCTGGGTTATGGCTACACCTTC. V gene TRBV4-2 combines with J gene TRBJ1-2, with a possible D match to TRBD1 (5 bases). The CDR3 has 16 amino acids. V lost 4 bases, J lost 5 bases, and 20 bases lay in between. CDR1 LGHNA and CDR2 YNFKEQ come from the germline V gene.

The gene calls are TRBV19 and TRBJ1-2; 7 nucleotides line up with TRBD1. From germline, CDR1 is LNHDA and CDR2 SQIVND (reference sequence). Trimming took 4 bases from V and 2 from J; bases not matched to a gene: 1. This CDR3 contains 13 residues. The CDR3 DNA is TGTGCCAGTAGTAGGGACAGCAACTATGGCTACACCTTC. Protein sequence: CASSRDSNYGYTF.